These 9 T cell receptor beta chains originate from one sample sequenced in a study of monozygotic twins with inflammatory bowel disease. Reanalyzing the 5' RACE reads, TCRdb keeps one entry per CDR3 protein, without DNA. The sample includes roughly 150,000 distinct CDR3 sequences. The sequenced sample was blood. These receptor sequences come from a human donor with ulcerative colitis or Crohn's disease, or a healthy co-twin of an affected twin (not recorded which).

This sequence joins TRBV3-1 and TRBJ2-7; TCRdb designates TRBD1, a call that cannot be tested without DNA. The CDR3 length is 17 residues. The germline gives CDR1 LGHDT, CDR2 YNNKEL (reference sequence). This CDR3 is CASSPWEGGQGESEQYF.

This chain's CDR3 is CSASRELNYGYTF. V is TRBV20-1 and J is TRBJ1-2; as DNA is missing, the TRBD1 call by TCRdb cannot be tested. The CDR3 runs to 13 residues. Germline V gene data show CDR1 as DFQATT and CDR2 as SNEGSKA (reference sequence).

The rearrangement links TRBV19 to TRBJ2-2; TCRdb returns TRBD1, unconfirmable since there is no DNA. CDR1 LNHDA and CDR2 SQIVND come from the germline V gene (reference sequence). The CDR3 runs 15 residues. The CDR3 reads CASQTGTGNTGELFF.

The chain has TRBV20-1 and TRBJ1-5; TCRdb indicates TRBD1, and absent DNA this call remains unverified. CDR3 length: 16 residues. Germline loops: CDR1 DFQATT, CDR2 SNEGSKA (reference sequence). This CDR3 reads CSASEAGTVLNQPQHF.

The chain links TRBV12-3 or TRBV12-4 to TRBJ1-2; TCRdb outputs TRBD1, but without DNA this stays unchecked. The CDR3 covers 13 residues. Here the CDR3 reads CASSLEGAQGYTF.

The chain couples TRBV6-5 to TRBJ2-6. Germline V gene sequence: CDR1 MNHEY, CDR2 SVGAGI. CDR3 length equals 15 residues. CDR3 protein: CASSYSGSGANVLTF.

The chain uses TRBV20-1 and TRBJ1-5. The germline CDR1 and CDR2 sequences are DFQATT and SNEGSKA (reference sequence). There are 15 residues in the CDR3. The CDR3 here is CSATTVINSNQPQHF.

The chain recombines TRBV5-1 with TRBJ2-1; without DNA, the TCRdb call of TRBD1 cannot be checked. This CDR3 comprises 14 residues. CDR1 SGHRS and CDR2 YFSETQ come from the germline V gene. This CDR3 is CASRLDRAYNEQFF.

The chain links TRBV19 to TRBJ1-3. Germline assignment: CDR1 LNHDA and CDR2 SQIVND (reference sequence). The CDR3 is 14 amino acids. The CDR3 loop is CASSIRGTGNTIYF. Full variable domain (outside the CDR3, taken from reference TRBV19 and TRBJ1-3): DGGITQSPKYLFRKEGQNVTLSCEQNLNHDAMYWYRQDPGQGLRLIYYSQIVNDFQKGDIAEGYSVSREKKESFPLTVTSAQKNPTAFYLCASSIRGTGNTIYFGEGSWLTVV.